A single sample gave rise to the 3 T cell receptor beta chains below, sequenced in a study of blood T cell repertoires in COVID-19. TCRdb's copy holds only in-frame clones and misses some; the assay was immunoSEQ multiplex PCR. The sample shows 130,000 or so clones, about four fifths of them seen only once. The sequenced sample consisted of peripheral blood. The source of these receptors is a man aged 55-75 years with active or convalescent COVID-19.

The chain combines TRBV5-1 with TRBJ2-3, with 7 bases aligning to TRBD1. CDR3 length: 14 amino acids. V dropped 4 bases and J dropped 1; count of bases not matched to a gene: 3. The germline V gene has CDR1 SGHRS and CDR2 YFSETQ. CDR3 amino acids: CASSRGQRTDTQYF. CDR3 sequence (DNA): TGCGCCAGCAGCAGGGGACAGCGCACAGATACGCAGTATTTT.

This clone came up once. V gene TRBV24-1 combines with J gene TRBJ2-5; 9 bases are shared with TRBD1. Germline CDR1 reads KGHDR; CDR2 reads SFDVKD. The CDR3 extends over 17 amino acids. The junction had 13 bases not matched to a gene; V was cut back by 5 bases and J by 4 bases. Here the CDR3 reads CATSGIGTGWGGETQYF. The CDR3 DNA sequence: TGTGCCACCAGTGGTATCGGGACAGGGTGGGGTGGAGAGACCCAGTACTTC.

V gene TRBV6-4 combines with J gene TRBJ2-3, with 7 bases that match TRBD2. The V and J ends lost 10 bases and 6 bases, in that order; junction bases with no gene match: 4. Germline CDR1 reads MRHNA; CDR2 reads SNTAGT. This CDR3 is 11 amino acids long. The DNA of the CDR3 is TGTGCCACCAAGGGAGGGGATACGCAGTATTTT. Its protein is CATKGGDTQYF.